Presented here are 20 T cell receptor beta chains from one specimen sequenced in a study of molecular identifiers for immune sequencing clone quantification. From the PCR reads, TCRdb called clonotypes with MiXCR, one entry per CDR3 protein. Seen here are 550,000 to 750,000 distinct CDR3 sequences, less than 20% observed once, and the top ten hold under 0.95%. Sample: naive CD8+ T cells from blood, with Jurkat cell RNA spiked in. The subset denotes: FACS-sorted CD8+CD4-CCR7+CD45RA+ naive T cells. The origin of the receptors is a human donor in good health. Some libraries in this study had Jurkat cell RNA spiked in.

Of note for this clonotype: It may be a read error: a sequence one base away is much more abundant. The V and J genes are TRBV6-2 or TRBV6-3 and TRBJ2-3, with 15 bases that match TRBD2. The CDR3 covers 20 residues. Germline CDR1 reads MNHEY; CDR2 reads SVGEGT. The DNA of the CDR3 is TGTGCCAGCAGTTACTTAAGGACTAGCGGGGGGGGCTTCGGAACAGGTACGCAGTATTTT. Its translation is CASSYLRTSGGGFGTGTQYF.

Regarding this clonotype: The conserved closing phenylalanine or tryptophan is absent in this CDR3, likely reflecting a read error. The genes are TRBV4-3 and TRBJ1-1, with a weak D call TRBD1 (6 bases). In germline, CDR1 is LGHNA, CDR2 YSLEER. V was clipped by 4 bases and J by 3 bases, with 15 bases between them. This CDR3 is built from 15 residues. The CDR3 nucleotides are TGCGCCAGCAGCCCCCGGGGGGCCGGGGACACTGAAGCTTTCTCT. This gives the protein CASSPRGAGDTEAFS.

This clonotype was recorded many times. The chain is built from TRBV12-3 or TRBV12-4 and TRBJ2-5; 12 positions match TRBD2. The CDR3 runs to 15 residues. V was pared by 2 bases and J by 5 bases, with 3 bases of the junction left unmatched. The CDR3 sequence: CASSLTSGGRETQYF. CDR3 bases: TGTGCCAGCAGTTTAACTAGCGGGGGGCGGGAGACCCAGTACTTC.

Comments on this clonotype: A much more abundant neighbour one base away suggests this may be a read error. It is likely a read error, because the conserved phenylalanine at the end of the CDR3 is missing. J is TRBJ2-5 and V is TRBV28; D uncertain. Germline-derived CDR1 and CDR2 are MDHEN and SYDVKM. The V end was cut by 5 bases, the J end by 4 bases, with 8 bases between. The CDR3 is 12 residues long. This CDR3 is CASSRTLETQYS. The CDR3 DNA follows: TGTGCCAGCAGTCGGACCCTAGAGACCCAGTACTCC.

This clonotype was recorded many times. The chain employs TRBV6-1 and TRBJ2-5; D gene unclear. Trimming removed 8 bases at V and 4 bases at J, with 20 bases between. This CDR3 comprises 15 residues. CDR1 is MNHNS and CDR2 is SASEGT in the germline V gene. The CDR3 here is CASYSRKGSGETQYF. The DNA of the CDR3 is TGTGCCAGCTACTCCCGGAAGGGTAGTGGAGAGACCCAGTACTTC.

In its sample, this clonotype was seen many times. The V call is TRBV11-2, the J call TRBJ2-3, with D perhaps matching TRBD1 (5 bases). V lost 6 bases, J lost 4 bases, and 17 bases lay in between. The CDR3 extends over 15 amino acids. Germline V lookup: CDR1 SGHAT, CDR2 FQNNGV. The chain's CDR3 is CASSSQGFRADTQYF. CDR3 nucleotide sequence: TGTGCCAGCAGTTCTCAGGGTTTCAGGGCAGATACGCAGTATTTT.

There are a few counts of this clonotype. V is TRBV19 and J is TRBJ1-5; 7 bases are shared with TRBD1. Germline CDR1 and CDR2: LNHDA and SQIVND (reference sequence). Trimming cost V 4 bases and J 7 bases; bases outside gene matches: 7. The CDR3 extends over 14 amino acids. This CDR3 is CASSTTGEGQPQHF. The DNA of the CDR3 is TGTGCCAGTAGTACCACAGGGGAAGGGCAGCCCCAGCATTTT.

There are a few counts of this clonotype. V usage is TRBV10-3 and J usage is TRBJ2-7, with a weak D call TRBD1 (5 bases). Germline CDR1 reads ENHRY; CDR2 reads SYGVKD. The length of the CDR3 is 14 residues. The V gene lost 3 bases and the J gene lost 7 bases, with 16 bases spanning the gap. The CDR3 nucleotides read TGTGCCATCAGTGACTGGGGCGGCGTAGGAGAGCAGTACTTC. Translating gives CAISDWGGVGEQYF.

The sample holds many counts of this clonotype. This chain connects TRBV12-3 or TRBV12-4 to TRBJ1-1, with TRBD1 matching over 10 bases. After removal of 6 bases from V and 5 bases from J, the junction contained 6 bases not matched to a gene. The CDR3 is 14 amino acids. The chain's CDR3 is CASRMTGGGTEAFF. Written as DNA, the CDR3 is TGTGCCAGCAGAATGACAGGGGGCGGGACTGAAGCTTTCTTT.

This clonotype was counted ten times or more. The V and J genes are TRBV2 and TRBJ2-3; 11 bases align to TRBD2. With 7 bases clipped from V and 1 base from J, the junction kept 10 bases outside the gene matches. Germline V CDR1 and CDR2: SNHLY, FYNNEI. CDR3 length equals 17 residues. The CDR3 loop is CASMGLAGGGGTDTQYF. As DNA, the CDR3 is TGTGCCAGCATGGGGCTAGCGGGAGGTGGAGGCACAGATACGCAGTATTTT. The whole variable domain, filled in from reference TRBV2 and TRBJ2-3, reads EPEVTQTPSHQVTQMGQEVILRCVPISNHLYFYWYRQILGQKVEFLVSFYNNEISEKSEIFDDQFSVERPDGSNFTLKIRSTKLEDSAMYFCASMGLAGGGGTDTQYFGPGTRLTVL.

This clonotype was counted only a few times. The V and J genes are TRBV28 and TRBJ2-3; 10 bases line up with TRBD1. This CDR3 region has 15 residues. Germline values: CDR1 MDHEN, CDR2 SYDVKM. Germline trimming cut 2 bases from V and 4 bases from J; bases unmatched to any gene: 3. CDR3 sequence reads: CASSLRQGASDTQYF. In DNA form, the CDR3 reads TGTGCCAGCAGTTTACGACAGGGGGCATCAGATACGCAGTATTTT.

This clonotype was detected ten times or more. This rearrangement joins TRBV7-2 to TRBJ1-1, with 7 bases that match TRBD1. The CDR3 consists of 13 residues. V gave up 5 bases and J gave up 10 bases; unmatched junction bases: 10. Looked up from germline, CDR1 is SGHTA and CDR2 is FQGNSA. CDR3 nucleotide sequence: TGTGCCAGCAGCCCACCGGGACAGATTTTAGCTTTCTTT. As protein: CASSPPGQILAFF.

This clonotype was counted only a few times. V usage is TRBV20-1 and J usage is TRBJ1-4; D possibly corresponds to TRBD1 (5 bases). The CDR3 has 15 residues. V dropped 2 bases and J dropped 8 bases, with 18 bases sitting between them. CDR1 is DFQATT, CDR2 SNEGSKA, per germline (reference sequence). The CDR3 spells CSARLLRDAMEKLFF. As DNA, the CDR3 is TGCAGTGCTAGATTACTCCGGGACGCTATGGAAAAACTGTTTTTT.

The sample holds many counts of this clonotype. This rearrangement joins TRBV6-5 to TRBJ2-7; D is perhaps TRBD2 (6 bases). CDR3 length: 13 residues. V lost 6 bases, J lost 0 bases, and 9 bases lay in between. Germline loops: CDR1 MNHEY, CDR2 SVGAGI. The CDR3 reads CASREGFSYEQYF. Written as DNA, the CDR3 is TGTGCCAGCAGGGAGGGGTTCTCCTACGAGCAGTACTTC.

Comment on this clonotype: This may arise from a read error, as a much more abundant clone is one base away. The chain recombines TRBV25-1 with TRBJ2-7; a weak D match, TRBD2 (7 bases). V lost 2 bases and J lost 0, with 11 bases in between. From germline, CDR1 is MGHDK and CDR2 SYGVNS. The CDR3 is 15 amino acids. The CDR3 sequence: CASSEPGGGSYEQYF. CDR3 DNA: TGTGCCAGCAGTGAACCGGGGGGCGGCTCCTACGAGCAGTACTTC.

This clonotype appeared many times. V is TRBV11-2 and J is TRBJ2-2; TRBD1 aligns across 10 bases. The junction had 9 bases not matched to a gene; V was cut back by 3 bases and J by 5 bases. Germline CDR1 is SGHAT and CDR2 is FQNNGV. The CDR3 sequence is 17 residues long. This CDR3 reads CASSFSDRGPYTGELFF. CDR3 sequence (DNA): TGTGCCAGCAGCTTTAGCGACAGGGGGCCTTATACCGGGGAGCTGTTTTTT.

This clonotype was recorded a few times. This may be a read error, as it is one base from a much larger clone. The V call is TRBV7-9, the J call TRBJ2-7, with TRBD1 matching over 10 bases. The CDR3 has 15 amino acids. Unmatched junction bases numbered 8, after V lost 3 bases and J lost 6 bases. CDR1 and CDR2 (germline): SEHNR, FQNEAQ (reference sequence). CDR3 in amino acids: CASSFSGTGVGEQYF. CDR3 nucleotide sequence: TGTGCCAGCAGCTTCTCCGGGACAGGGGTCGGCGAGCAGTACTTC.

This clonotype was seen repeatedly, ten times or more. This chain's CDR3 is CASSSSSTDTQYF. The CDR3 DNA reads as TGTGCCAGCAGCTCAAGTAGCACAGATACGCAGTATTTT. The chain carries TRBV7-9 and TRBJ2-3; D is unresolved. Germline V lookup: CDR1 SEHNR, CDR2 FQNEAQ (reference sequence). V was cut by 4 bases and J by 0 bases, with 5 bases left in between. The CDR3 totals 13 residues.

This clonotype was detected many times. The chain combines TRBV2 with TRBJ2-3; D not certain. Germline V gene sequence: CDR1 SNHLY, CDR2 FYNNEI. The ends were cut back, 4 bases at V and 7 bases at J, with 18 bases in the middle. The CDR3 covers 15 residues. The CDR3 sequence is CASSGPGVLDYTQYF. The CDR3, as DNA: TGTGCCAGCAGTGGGCCAGGTGTACTGGATTATACGCAGTATTTT.

This clonotype came up a few times. V and J are TRBV27 and TRBJ2-1; D uncertain. V shed 0 bases and J shed 7 bases, with 7 bases lying between them. The CDR3 spans 13 residues. Looked up from germline, CDR1 is MNHEY and CDR2 is SMNVEV (reference sequence). The CDR3, as DNA: TGTGCCAGCAGTTTATCTCTGAGGAATGAGCAGTTCTTC. Translated, it gives CASSLSLRNEQFF.